This T cell receptor beta chain originates from a study of Ad26.COV2.S vaccination and SARS-CoV-2 variants. Assay: immunoSEQ multiplex PCR; the TCRdb copy retains only in-frame clones and omits some. The sample records about 460,000 clones, 80% to 90% being singletons. Treatment in this sample: about 20 received Ad26.COV2.S at low or high dose, single or two shots; about 5 received placebo; per-sample allocation not given. Following the first vaccine or placebo injection, samples were taken on day 63. V shed 11 bases and J shed 3 bases, with 8 bases lying between them. Germline values: CDR1 LNHNV, CDR2 YYDKDF (reference sequence). The CDR3 loop spans 10 amino acids.

The sequence was obtained from a person between 18 and 65 years old who received the Ad26.COV2.S COVID-19 vaccine or a placebo. Sequencing was performed on peripheral blood, taken in a trial of Ad26.COV2.S vaccine versus placebo. The rearrangement joins TRBV15 to TRBJ2-7; no firm D call. The CDR3 spells CAPTYYEQYF. The CDR3 DNA follows: TGTGCCCCGACCTACTACGAGCAGTACTTC. Complete variable domain (other parts from reference TRBV15 and TRBJ2-7): DAMVIQNPRYQVTQFGKPVTLSCSQTLNHNVMYWYQQKSSQAPKLLFHYYDKDFNNEADTPDNFQSRRPNTSFCFLDIRSPGLGDTAMYLCAPTYYEQYFGPGTRLTVT.